These 8 T cell receptor beta chains came from one sample sequenced in a study of T cells after yellow fever vaccination. MiXCR, run by TCRdb on the 5' RACE reads, gives a single entry per CDR3 protein. The sample lists some 340,000 distinct CDR3 sequences, about 4% occurring once. Sequencing was performed on PBMCs, taken 5 days after the yellow fever booster vaccination. These TCRs come from a man younger than 35 who received the YFV17D yellow fever vaccine.

The chain joins TRBV12-3 or TRBV12-4 to TRBJ2-1; D assignment may be TRBD1 or TRBD2 (6 bases each). This CDR3 has 15 amino acids. Trimming took off 4 bases at V and 5 bases at J, with 15 bases between the two ends. The CDR3 here is CASSWGPGADNEQFF. The DNA for the CDR3 is TGTGCCAGCAGTTGGGGCCCGGGGGCGGACAATGAGCAGTTCTTC.

This clonotype turned up a few times. The V call is TRBV20-1, the J call TRBJ1-3; D unclear. V dropped 2 bases and J dropped 0 bases, with 11 bases sitting between them. CDR3 length equals 15 residues. CDR1 DFQATT and CDR2 SNEGSKA come from the germline V gene (reference sequence). The CDR3 reads CSARTAAYSGNTIYF. DNA for the CDR3: TGCAGTGCTAGAACTGCGGCCTACTCTGGAAACACCATATATTTT.

The chain is built from TRBV7-2 and TRBJ2-6, with D hard to call. Trimming stripped 7 bases from V and 2 bases from J, with 15 bases between. Germline assignment: CDR1 SGHTA and CDR2 FQGNSA. CDR3 length: 16 residues. The CDR3: CASISSGPPGANVLTF. Here the CDR3 DNA reads TGTGCCAGCATCTCGTCAGGTCCCCCTGGGGCCAACGTCCTGACTTTC.

This clonotype was seen a few times. The chain carries TRBV4-1 and TRBJ2-3, with D perhaps TRBD1 (5 bases). Germline V lookup: CDR1 MGHRA, CDR2 YSYEKL. Trimming shortened V by 1 base and J by 3 bases, and 20 bases separated the two germline ends. This CDR3 contains 18 residues. CDR3 in DNA: TGCGCCAGCAGCCAAGCTACAGGCGCCACCTTAGTGACAGATACGCAGTATTTT. Translation gives CASSQATGATLVTDTQYF.

This clonotype was seen more than once but under ten times. The rearrangement links TRBV5-1 to TRBJ2-7; 7 nucleotides line up with TRBD2. V shed 3 bases and J 4 bases; nucleotides not matched to a gene: 13. There are 16 residues in the CDR3. The germline V gene encodes CDR1 SGHRS and CDR2 YFSETQ. This chain's CDR3 is CASSSPERGSGYEQYF. The CDR3 coding sequence is TGCGCCAGCAGCTCCCCGGAGCGGGGATCAGGGTACGAGCAGTACTTC.

Only a few counts were recorded for this clonotype. The chain recombines TRBV5-1 with TRBJ1-6; unclear D gene. This CDR3 comprises 14 residues. Trimming took off 0 bases at V and 7 bases at J, with 8 bases between the two ends. Germline CDR1 reads SGHRS; CDR2 reads YFSETQ. The CDR3 protein is CASSLGLGNSPLHF. CDR3 in DNA: TGCGCCAGCAGCTTGGGGTTGGGAAATTCACCCCTCCACTTT.

The V and J genes are TRBV20-1 and TRBJ1-5, with unresolved D. Trimming removed 0 bases from V and 1 base from J, with 7 bases in between. Germline assignment: CDR1 DFQATT and CDR2 SNEGSKA (reference sequence). The CDR3 has 14 residues. The CDR3 region has the DNA TGCAGTGCTAGAGAGGGTTTGAGCAATCAGCCCCAGCATTTT. This encodes CSAREGLSNQPQHF.

This clonotype was recorded a few times. This rearrangement joins TRBV2 to TRBJ1-1, with D uncertain. CDR3 size: 13 residues. V shed 5 bases and J shed 3 bases, with 10 bases lying between them. Germline V gene data show CDR1 as SNHLY and CDR2 as FYNNEI. CDR3 protein: CASSTGAYTEAFF. CDR3 nucleotide sequence: TGTGCCAGCAGTACGGGAGCCTACACTGAAGCTTTCTTT.